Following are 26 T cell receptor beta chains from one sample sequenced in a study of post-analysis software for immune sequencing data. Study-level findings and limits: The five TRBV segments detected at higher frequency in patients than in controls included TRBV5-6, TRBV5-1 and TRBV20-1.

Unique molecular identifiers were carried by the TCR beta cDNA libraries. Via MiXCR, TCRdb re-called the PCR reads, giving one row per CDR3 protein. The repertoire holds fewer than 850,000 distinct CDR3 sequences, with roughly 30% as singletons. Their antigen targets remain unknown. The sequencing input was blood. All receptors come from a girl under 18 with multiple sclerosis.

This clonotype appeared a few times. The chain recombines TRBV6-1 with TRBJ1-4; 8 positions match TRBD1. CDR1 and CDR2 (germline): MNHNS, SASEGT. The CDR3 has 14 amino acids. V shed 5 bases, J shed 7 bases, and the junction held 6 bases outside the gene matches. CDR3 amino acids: CASSTDRDIEKLFF. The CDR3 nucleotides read TGTGCCAGCAGTACGGACAGGGACATTGAAAAACTGTTTTTT.

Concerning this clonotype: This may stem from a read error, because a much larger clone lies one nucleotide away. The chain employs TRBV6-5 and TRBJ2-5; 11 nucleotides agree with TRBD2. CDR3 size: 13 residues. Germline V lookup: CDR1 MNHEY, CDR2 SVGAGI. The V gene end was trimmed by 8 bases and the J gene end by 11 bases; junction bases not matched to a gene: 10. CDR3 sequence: CASGTSGLLEQYF. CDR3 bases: TGTGCCAGCGGGACTAGCGGATTGCTTGAGCAGTACTTC.

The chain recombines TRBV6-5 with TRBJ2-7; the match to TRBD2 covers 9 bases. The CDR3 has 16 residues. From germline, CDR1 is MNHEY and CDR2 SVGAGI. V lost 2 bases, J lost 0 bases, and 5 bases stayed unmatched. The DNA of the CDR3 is TGTGCCAGCAGTTACCCTAGCGGGATGGGCTCCTACGAGCAGTACTTC. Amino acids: CASSYPSGMGSYEQYF.

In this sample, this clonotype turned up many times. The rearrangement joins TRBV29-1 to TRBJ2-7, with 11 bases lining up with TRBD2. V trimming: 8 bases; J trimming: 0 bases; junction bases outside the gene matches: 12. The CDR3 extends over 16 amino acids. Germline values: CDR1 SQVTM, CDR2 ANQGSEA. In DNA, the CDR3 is TGCAGCCCTGCAGTACTAGCGGGGGAGAGCTCCTACGAGCAGTACTTC. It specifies CSPAVLAGESSYEQYF.

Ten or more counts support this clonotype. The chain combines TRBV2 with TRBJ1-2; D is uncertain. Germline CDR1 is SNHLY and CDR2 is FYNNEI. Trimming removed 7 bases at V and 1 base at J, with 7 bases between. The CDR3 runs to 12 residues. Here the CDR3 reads CASKGSNYGYTF. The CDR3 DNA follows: TGTGCCAGCAAAGGCAGTAACTATGGCTACACCTTC.

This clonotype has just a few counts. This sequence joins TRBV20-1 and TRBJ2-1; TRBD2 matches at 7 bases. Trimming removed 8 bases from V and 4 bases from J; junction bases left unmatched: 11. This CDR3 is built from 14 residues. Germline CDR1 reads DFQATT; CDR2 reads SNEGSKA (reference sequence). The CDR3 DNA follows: TGCAGTCATCCAGCGGGGAGAGATTACAATGAGCAGTTCTTC. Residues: CSHPAGRDYNEQFF.

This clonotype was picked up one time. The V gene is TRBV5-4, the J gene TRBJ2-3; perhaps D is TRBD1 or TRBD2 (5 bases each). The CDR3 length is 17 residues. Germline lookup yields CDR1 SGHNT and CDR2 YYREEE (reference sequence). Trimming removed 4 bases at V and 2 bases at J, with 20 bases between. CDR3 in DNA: TGTGCCAGCAGCATAGGGGACCCTGTGCCATTCACAGATACGCAGTATTTT. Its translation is CASSIGDPVPFTDTQYF.

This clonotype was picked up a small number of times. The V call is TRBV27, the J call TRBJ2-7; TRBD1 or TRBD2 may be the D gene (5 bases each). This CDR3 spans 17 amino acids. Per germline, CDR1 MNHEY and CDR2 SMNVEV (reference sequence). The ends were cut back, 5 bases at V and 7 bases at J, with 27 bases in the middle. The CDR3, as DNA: TGTGCCAGCAGTAAACGGGATCAAGTCAGGGCCCCGGGGGAGCAGTACTTC. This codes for CASSKRDQVRAPGEQYF.

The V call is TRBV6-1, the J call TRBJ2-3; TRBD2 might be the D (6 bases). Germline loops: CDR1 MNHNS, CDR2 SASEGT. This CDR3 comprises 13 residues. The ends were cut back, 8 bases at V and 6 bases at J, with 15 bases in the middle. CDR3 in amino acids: CASGDLPVDTQYF. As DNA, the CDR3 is TGTGCCAGCGGGGACTTACCAGTGGATACGCAGTATTTT.

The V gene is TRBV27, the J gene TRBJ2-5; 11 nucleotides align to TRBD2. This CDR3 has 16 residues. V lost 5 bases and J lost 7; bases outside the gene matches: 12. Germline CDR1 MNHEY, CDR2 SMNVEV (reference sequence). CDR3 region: CASSLTSGVLRGTQYF. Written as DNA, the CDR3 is TGTGCCAGCAGTCTGACTAGCGGGGTTCTTCGTGGGACCCAGTACTTC.

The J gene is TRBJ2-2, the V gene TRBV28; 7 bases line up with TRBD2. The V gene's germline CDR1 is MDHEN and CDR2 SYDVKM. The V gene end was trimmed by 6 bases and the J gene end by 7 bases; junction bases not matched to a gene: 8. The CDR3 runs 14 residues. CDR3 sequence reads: CASRPGLRDGELFF. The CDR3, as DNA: TGTGCCAGCAGGCCGGGACTAAGAGACGGGGAGCTGTTTTTT. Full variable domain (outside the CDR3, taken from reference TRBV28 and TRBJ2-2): DVKVTQSSRYLVKRTGEKVFLECVQDMDHENMFWYRQDPGLGLRLIYFSYDVKMKEKGDIPEGYSVSREKKERFSLILESASTNQTSMYLCASRPGLRDGELFFGEGSRLTVL.

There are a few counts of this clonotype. The CDR3, as DNA: TGTGCCACCAGTGATGCGAGGACAGGGGAGAGAGATACGCAGTATTTT. Translating gives CATSDARTGERDTQYF. This rearrangement joins TRBV24-1 to TRBJ2-3; the match to TRBD1 covers 9 bases. This CDR3 is built from 16 residues. The V gene end was trimmed by 3 bases and the J gene end by 5 bases; junction bases not matched to a gene: 8. Looked up from germline, CDR1 is KGHDR and CDR2 is SFDVKD.

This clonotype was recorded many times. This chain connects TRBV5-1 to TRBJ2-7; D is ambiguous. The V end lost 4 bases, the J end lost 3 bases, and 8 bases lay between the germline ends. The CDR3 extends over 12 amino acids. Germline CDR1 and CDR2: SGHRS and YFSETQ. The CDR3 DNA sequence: TGCGCCAGCAGCCAAGACGGCTACGAGCAGTACTTC. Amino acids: CASSQDGYEQYF. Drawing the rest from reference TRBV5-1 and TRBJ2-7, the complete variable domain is KAGVTQTPRYLIKTRGQQVTLSCSPISGHRSVSWYQQTPGQGLQFLFEYFSETQRNKGNFPGRFSGRQFSNSRSEMNVSTLELGDSALYLCASSQDGYEQYFGPGTRLTVT.

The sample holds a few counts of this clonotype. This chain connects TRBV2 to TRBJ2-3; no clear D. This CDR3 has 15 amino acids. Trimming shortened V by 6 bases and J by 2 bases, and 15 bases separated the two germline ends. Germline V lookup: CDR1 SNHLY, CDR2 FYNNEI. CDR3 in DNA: TGTGCCAGCAGACAGATTAGTACTCTCACAGATACGCAGTATTTT. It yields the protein CASRQISTLTDTQYF.

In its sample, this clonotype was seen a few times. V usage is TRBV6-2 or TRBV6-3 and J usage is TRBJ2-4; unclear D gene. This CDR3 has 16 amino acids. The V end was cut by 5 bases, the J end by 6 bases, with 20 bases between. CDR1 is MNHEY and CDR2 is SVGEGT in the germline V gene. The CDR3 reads CASSLQLWSLSNIQYF. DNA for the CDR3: TGTGCCAGCAGTCTACAGTTGTGGTCCCTTTCAAACATTCAGTACTTC.

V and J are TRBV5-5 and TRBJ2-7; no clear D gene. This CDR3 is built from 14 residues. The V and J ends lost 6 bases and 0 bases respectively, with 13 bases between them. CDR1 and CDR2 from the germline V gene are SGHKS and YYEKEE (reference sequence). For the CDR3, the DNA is TGTGCCAGCAACTCAGACCGTAGCTCCTACGAGCAGTACTTC. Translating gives CASNSDRSSYEQYF.

The CDR3 nucleotides read TGTGCCAGCAGCGCGGGCCGGCGCACTAATGAAAAACTGTTTTTT. It is translated as CASSAGRRTNEKLFF. This sequence joins TRBV11-2 and TRBJ1-4; D remains unclear. CDR3 size: 15 residues. Germline assignment: CDR1 SGHAT and CDR2 FQNNGV. The V gene lost 5 bases and the J gene lost 2 bases, with 12 bases spanning the gap.

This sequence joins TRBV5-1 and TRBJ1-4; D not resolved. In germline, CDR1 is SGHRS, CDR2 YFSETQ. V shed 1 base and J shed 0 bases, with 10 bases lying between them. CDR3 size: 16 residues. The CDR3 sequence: CASSLRTAATNEKLFF. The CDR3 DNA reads TGCGCCAGCAGCTTGAGGACGGCCGCAACTAATGAAAAACTGTTTTTT.

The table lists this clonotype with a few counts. The CDR3 DNA follows: TGTGCCAGCAGCTTAGCCCGCCCAACCTGGGCCAAAGAGACCCAGTACTTC. It is translated as CASSLARPTWAKETQYF. The V gene is TRBV7-9, the J gene TRBJ2-5; D is unresolved. Germline V gene lookup returns CDR1 SEHNR and CDR2 FQNEAQ (reference sequence). This CDR3 has 17 amino acids. Trimming took off 0 bases at V and 3 bases at J, with 17 bases between the two ends. Filled out from reference TRBV7-9 and TRBJ2-5, the complete variable domain reads DTGVSQNPRHKITKRGQNVTFRCDPISEHNRLYWYRQTLGQGPEFLTYFQNEAQLEKSRLLSDRFSAERPKGSFSTLEIQRTEQGDSAMYLCASSLARPTWAKETQYFGPGTRLLVL.

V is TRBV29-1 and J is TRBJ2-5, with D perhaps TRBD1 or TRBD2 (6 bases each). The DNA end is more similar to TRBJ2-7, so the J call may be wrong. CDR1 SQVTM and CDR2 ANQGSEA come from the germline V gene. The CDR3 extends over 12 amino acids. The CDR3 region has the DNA TGCAGCGCCTCGGGGGCTTACGACGAGCAGTACTTC. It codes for CSASGAYDEQYF.

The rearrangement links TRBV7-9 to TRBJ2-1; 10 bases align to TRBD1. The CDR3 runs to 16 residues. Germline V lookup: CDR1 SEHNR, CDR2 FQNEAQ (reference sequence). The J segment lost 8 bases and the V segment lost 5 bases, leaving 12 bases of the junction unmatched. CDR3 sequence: CASSTSDRGKVDEQFF. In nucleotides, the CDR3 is TGTGCCAGCAGCACTTCGGACAGGGGGAAGGTGGATGAGCAGTTCTTC.

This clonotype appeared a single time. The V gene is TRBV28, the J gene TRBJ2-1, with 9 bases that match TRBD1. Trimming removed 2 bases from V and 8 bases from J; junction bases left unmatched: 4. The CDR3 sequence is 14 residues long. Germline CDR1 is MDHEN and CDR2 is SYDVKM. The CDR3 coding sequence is TGTGCCAGCAGTTTACTGGACAGGGGTCATGAGCAGTTCTTC. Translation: CASSLLDRGHEQFF.

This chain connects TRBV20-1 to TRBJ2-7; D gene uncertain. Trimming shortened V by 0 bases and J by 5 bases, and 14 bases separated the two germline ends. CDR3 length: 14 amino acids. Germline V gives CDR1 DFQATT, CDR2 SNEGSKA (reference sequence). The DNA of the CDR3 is TGCAGTGCTAGAGATCAAGGTTTCGGGCACGAGCAGTACTTC. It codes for CSARDQGFGHEQYF.

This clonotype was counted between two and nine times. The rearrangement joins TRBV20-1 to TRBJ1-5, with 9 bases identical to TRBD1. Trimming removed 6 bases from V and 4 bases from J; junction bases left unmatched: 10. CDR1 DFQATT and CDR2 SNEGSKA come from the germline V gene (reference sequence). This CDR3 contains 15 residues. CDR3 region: CSAEMTGGGNQPQHF. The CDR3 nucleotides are TGCAGTGCCGAAATGACAGGGGGAGGAAATCAGCCCCAGCATTTT.

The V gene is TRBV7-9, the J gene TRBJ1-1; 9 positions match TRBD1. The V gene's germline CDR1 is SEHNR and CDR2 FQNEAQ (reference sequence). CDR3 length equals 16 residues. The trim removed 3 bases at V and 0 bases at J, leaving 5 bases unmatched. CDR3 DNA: TGTGCCAGCAGCTTCCCGGACAGGGGAGTGAACACTGAAGCTTTCTTT. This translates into CASSFPDRGVNTEAFF. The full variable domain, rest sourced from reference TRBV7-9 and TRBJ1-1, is DTGVSQNPRHKITKRGQNVTFRCDPISEHNRLYWYRQTLGQGPEFLTYFQNEAQLEKSRLLSDRFSAERPKGSFSTLEIQRTEQGDSAMYLCASSFPDRGVNTEAFFGQGTRLTVV.

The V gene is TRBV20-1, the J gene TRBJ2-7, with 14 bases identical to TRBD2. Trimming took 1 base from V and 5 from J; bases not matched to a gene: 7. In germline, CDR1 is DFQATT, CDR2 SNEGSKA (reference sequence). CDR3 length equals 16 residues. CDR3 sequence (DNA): TGCAGTGCTAGAGCCGGGACTAGCGGGAGACGGAACGAGCAGTACTTC. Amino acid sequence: CSARAGTSGRRNEQYF.